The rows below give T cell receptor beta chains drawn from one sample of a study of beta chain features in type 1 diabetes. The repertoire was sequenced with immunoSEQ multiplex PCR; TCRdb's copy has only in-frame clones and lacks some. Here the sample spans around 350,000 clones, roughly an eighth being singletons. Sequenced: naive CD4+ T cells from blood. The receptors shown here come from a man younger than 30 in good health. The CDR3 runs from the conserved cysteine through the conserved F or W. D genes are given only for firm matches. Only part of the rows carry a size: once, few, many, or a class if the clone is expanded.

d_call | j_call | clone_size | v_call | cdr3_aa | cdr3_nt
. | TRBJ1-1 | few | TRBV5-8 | CASSLYRVEVAMNTEAFF | TGTGCCAGCAGCTTGTACAGGGTTGAGGTGGCCATGAACACTGAAGCTTTCTTT
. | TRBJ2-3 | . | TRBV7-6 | CASSLSLVSSTDTQYF | TGTGCCAGCAGCTTAAGCCTAGTTTCTAGCACAGATACGCAGTATTTT
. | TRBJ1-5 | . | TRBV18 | CASSPVGAQGQPQHF | TGTGCCAGCTCACCGGTAGGGGCGCAAGGTCAGCCCCAGCATTTT
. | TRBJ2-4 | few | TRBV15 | CATSRADSIGAKNIQYF | TGTGCCACCAGCAGAGCGGATAGCATTGGAGCCAAAAACATTCAGTACTTC
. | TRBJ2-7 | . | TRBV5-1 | CASSLGQNYEQYF | TGCGCCAGCAGCTTGGGACAGAACTACGAGCAGTACTTC
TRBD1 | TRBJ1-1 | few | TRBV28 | CASSFPGTGYEAFF | TGTGCCAGCAGTTTCCCCGGGACAGGCTATGAAGCTTTCTTT
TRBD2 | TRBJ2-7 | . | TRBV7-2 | CASSYTFSGSYEQYF | TGTGCCAGCAGCTACACCTTTAGCGGGAGCTACGAGCAGTACTTC
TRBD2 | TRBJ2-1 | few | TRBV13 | CASSDSGRAPNEQFF | TGTGCCAGCAGCGATAGCGGGAGGGCCCCCAATGAGCAGTTCTTC
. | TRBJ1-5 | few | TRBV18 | CASSTYNQPQHF | TGTGCCAGCTCAACCTACAATCAGCCCCAGCATTTT
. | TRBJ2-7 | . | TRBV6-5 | CASSYFGSEQYF | TGTGCCAGCAGTTACTTCGGGAGCGAGCAGTACTTC
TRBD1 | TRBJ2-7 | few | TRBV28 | CASSSQGGEQYF | TGTGCCAGCAGTTCACAGGGGGGCGAGCAGTACTTC
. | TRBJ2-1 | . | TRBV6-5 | CASTRGMSYNEQFF | TGTGCCAGCACCCGGGGGATGTCCTACAATGAGCAGTTCTTC
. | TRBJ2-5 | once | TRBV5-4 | CASRGRGGNLETQYF | TGTGCCAGCAGGGGAAGGGGGGGCAATCTCGAGACCCAGTACTTC
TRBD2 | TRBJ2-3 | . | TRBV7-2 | CASSLEGREGPTDTQYF | TGTGCCAGCAGCTTAGAGGGGCGGGAGGGACCAACAGATACGCAGTATTTT
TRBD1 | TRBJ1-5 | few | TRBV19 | CASSSGSGTGSNQPQHF | TGTGCCAGTAGTAGCGGCTCCGGGACAGGGAGCAATCAGCCCCAGCATTTT
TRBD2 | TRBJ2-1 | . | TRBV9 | CASSFRLAGAYNEQFF | TGTGCCAGCAGCTTCCGTCTTGCGGGGGCCTACAATGAGCAGTTCTTC
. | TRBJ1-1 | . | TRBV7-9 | CASSPRLGGGLGAFF | TGTGCCAGCAGCCCTCGCCTTGGGGGGGGGCTCGGAGCTTTCTTT
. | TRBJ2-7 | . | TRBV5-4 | CASSLRGVAPYEQYF | TGTGCCAGCAGCTTGAGGGGCGTGGCTCCCTACGAGCAGTACTTC
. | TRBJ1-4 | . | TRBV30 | CAWSVLPLEEKLFF | TGTGCCTGGAGTGTACTTCCCCTGGAGGAAAAACTGTTTTTT
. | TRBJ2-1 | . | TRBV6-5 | CASSPRGRSADEQFF | TGTGCCAGCAGCCCCCGAGGTCGCTCGGCCGATGAGCAGTTCTTC
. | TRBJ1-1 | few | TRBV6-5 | CASFPGRMNTEAFF | TGTGCCAGCTTTCCCGGGAGAATGAACACTGAAGCTTTCTTT
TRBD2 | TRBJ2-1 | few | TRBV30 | CAWRQRGGFRRSSYNEQFF | TGTGCCTGGAGACAGCGGGGTGGTTTTAGGAGGAGCTCCTACAATGAGCAGTTCTTC
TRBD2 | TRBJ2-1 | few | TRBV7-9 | CASSLAGGGAGFF | TGTGCCAGCAGCTTAGCGGGCGGGGGGGCCGGGTTCTTC
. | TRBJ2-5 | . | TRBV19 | CASSTEETQYF | TGTGCCAGTAGTACTGAAGAGACCCAGTACTTC
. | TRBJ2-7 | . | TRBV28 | CASTSSRGEQYF | TGTGCCAGCACCTCAAGTAGGGGCGAGCAGTACTTC
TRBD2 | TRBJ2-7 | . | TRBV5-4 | CASSLDTPSGRGEQYF | TGTGCCAGCAGCTTGGATACGCCTAGCGGTCGGGGTGAGCAGTACTTC
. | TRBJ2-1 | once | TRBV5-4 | CASSSRMNEQFF | TGTGCCAGCAGCTCTCGTATGAATGAGCAGTTCTTC
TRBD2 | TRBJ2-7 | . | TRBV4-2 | CASSRDAASGTYEQYF | TGTGCCAGCAGCCGGGACGCTGCTAGCGGTACCTACGAGCAGTACTTC
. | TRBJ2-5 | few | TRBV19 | CASRTGENEETQYF | TGTGCCAGTAGAACGGGGGAAAACGAAGAGACCCAGTACTTC
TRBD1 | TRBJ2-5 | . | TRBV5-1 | CASSSTGGYQETQYF | TGCGCCAGCAGCTCGACAGGGGGGTACCAAGAGACCCAGTACTTC